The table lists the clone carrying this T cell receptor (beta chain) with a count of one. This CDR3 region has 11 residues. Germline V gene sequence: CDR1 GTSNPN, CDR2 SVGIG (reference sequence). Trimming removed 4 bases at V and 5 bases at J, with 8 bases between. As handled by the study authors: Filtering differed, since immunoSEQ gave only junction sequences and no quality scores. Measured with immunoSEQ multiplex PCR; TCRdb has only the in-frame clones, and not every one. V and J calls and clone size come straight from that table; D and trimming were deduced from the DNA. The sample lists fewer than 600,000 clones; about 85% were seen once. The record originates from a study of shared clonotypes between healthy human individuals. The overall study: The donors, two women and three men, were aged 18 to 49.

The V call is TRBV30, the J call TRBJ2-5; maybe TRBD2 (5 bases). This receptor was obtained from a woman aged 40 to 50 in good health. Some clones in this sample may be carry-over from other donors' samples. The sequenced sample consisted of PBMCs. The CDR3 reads CAWTGKETQYF. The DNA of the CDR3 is TGTGCCTGGACGGGGAAGGAGACCCAGTACTTC.